This is a list of T cell receptor beta chains from one sample in a study of cytomegalovirus exposure and HLA in healthy donors. Repertoires were generated with immunoSEQ multiplex PCR, while TCRdb's copy carries only in-frame clones and drops some. The repertoire holds around 90,000 clones, with roughly 86% as singletons. Sequenced material: PBMCs. The receptors derive from a man younger than 40 in good health and CMV-seropositive. Each CDR3 is given with its conserved first and last residue. D genes are given only for firm matches. Rows give clone size only sometimes, using once, few, many, or a class for an expanded clone.

>.|TRBV29-1|.|TRBJ2-2
TGCAGCGTCGAGCGGGACAGGAGCACCGGGGAGCTGTTTTTT
CSVERDRSTGELFF
>.|TRBV19|.|TRBJ2-4
TGTGCCAGTATGGTTCCCGGGACACCGAAAAACATTCAGTACTTC
CASMVPGTPKNIQYF
>.|TRBV7-8|.|TRBJ2-5
TGTGCCAGCAGCTTAGCGGAGACTCAAGAGACCCAGTACTTC
CASSLAETQETQYF
>.|TRBV7-2|.|TRBJ1-2
TGTGCCAGCAGCCCCGACAGAAACTATGGCTACACCTTC
CASSPDRNYGYTF
>.|TRBV28|.|TRBJ1-5
TGTGCCAGCAGTTTGCAGGAACATCAGCCCCAGCATTTT
CASSLQEHQPQHF
>.|TRBV29-1|.|TRBJ2-1
TGCAGCGTCATAGACAGGAGCTACAATGAGCAGTTCTTC
CSVIDRSYNEQFF
>.|TRBV4-1|few|TRBJ2-1
TGCGCCAGCAGCTACTACAATGAGCAGTTCTTC
CASSYYNEQFF
>.|TRBV19|.|TRBJ2-2
TGTGCCAGTACCTCCCATTTGGTCGGGCAGGGGTTCAGGGAGCTGTTTTTT
CASTSHLVGQGFRELFF
>.|TRBV7-8|.|TRBJ2-7
TGTGCCAGCACCCCGTATTATGGTAGCTCCTACGAGCAGTACTTC
CASTPYYGSSYEQYF
>TRBD2|TRBV27|.|TRBJ2-1
TGTGCCAGCAGTTTACTTTGGGTAGCGGGATGGAATGAGCAGTTCTTC
CASSLLWVAGWNEQFF
>.|TRBV15|.|TRBJ1-1
TGTGCCACCAGCAGAGAGCAGGGGAACACTGAAGCTTTCTTT
CATSREQGNTEAFF
>.|TRBV5-4|.|TRBJ2-1
TGTGCCAGCAGCTCTGAACTCATAGTGTCTGAGCAGTTCTTC
CASSSELIVSEQFF
>TRBD2|TRBV4-1|.|TRBJ2-3
TGCGCCAGCAGCCAATACCCGCCCCCAGGACTAGGGGTGGACACAGATACGCAGTATTTT
CASSQYPPPGLGVDTDTQYF
>.|TRBV18|.|TRBJ2-6
TGTGCCAGCTCACCGAGTTCCGGGGCCAACGTCCTGACTTTC
CASSPSSGANVLTF
>TRBD1|TRBV4-1|.|TRBJ2-5
TGCGCCAGCAGCCGCCGGTTCGACAGGGCCCAAGAGACCCAGTACTTC
CASSRRFDRAQETQYF
>TRBD2|TRBV7-6|.|TRBJ2-2
TGTGCCAGCAGCCCGAGGGCTAGCGGGAACACCGGGGAGCTGTTTTTT
CASSPRASGNTGELFF
>TRBD2|TRBV28|few|TRBJ2-4
TGTGCCAGCAGTTTGCGTAGCGGGAGGGCCAGCATTCAGTACTTC
CASSLRSGRASIQYF
>.|TRBV30|.|TRBJ1-5
TGTGCCTGGAGAGGGCGGGGTCAGCCCCAGCATTTT
CAWRGRGQPQHF
>TRBD2|TRBV7-8|.|TRBJ2-1
TGTGCCAGCAGCTTAGAAGCGGGATGGTCCTACAATGAGCAGTTCTTC
CASSLEAGWSYNEQFF
>TRBD1|TRBV5-1|.|TRBJ2-7
TGCGCCAGCAGCGGGGGACAGGGTGGATACGAGCAGTACTTC
CASSGGQGGYEQYF
>TRBD1|TRBV28|.|TRBJ2-7
TGTGCCAGCCAGATACCGGGACAGATATACGAGCAGTACTTC
CASQIPGQIYEQYF
>.|TRBV4-2|.|TRBJ2-2
TGTGCCAGCAGCCAAAGGCTAGAGGTCCGCGGGGAGCTGTTTTTT
CASSQRLEVRGELFF
>.|TRBV7-9|.|TRBJ2-5
TGTGCCAGCGTAGACAGCGACGAAGAGACCCAGTACTTC
CASVDSDEETQYF
>TRBD1|TRBV9|few|TRBJ1-3
TGTGCCAGCAGCGCGGGACAGGCCAACACCATATATTTT
CASSAGQANTIYF
>.|TRBV5-1|.|TRBJ1-1
TGCGCCAGCAGCTTGGGTCCGGGTAGTGAAGCTTTCTTT
CASSLGPGSEAFF
>TRBD1|TRBV10-3|.|TRBJ1-1
TGTGCCATCAGTGAATCAGGGGGTCCGACTGAAGCTTTCTTT
CAISESGGPTEAFF
>.|TRBV28|.|TRBJ2-7
TGTGCCAGCAGTCTCCCCCGGGGCAGGGACTCCTACGAGCAGTACTTC
CASSLPRGRDSYEQYF
>.|TRBV27|.|TRBJ2-2
TGTGCCAGCAGGACTACGGGGGACTACACCGGGGAGCTGTTTTTT
CASRTTGDYTGELFF
>.|TRBV28|.|TRBJ1-3
TGTGCCAGCAGTCCAACGACAGAGCCCATATATTTT
CASSPTTEPIYF
>.|TRBV2|once|TRBJ1-4
TGTGCCAGCAGTGACCTCGACAGATCAACTAATGAAAAACTGTTTTTT
CASSDLDRSTNEKLFF
>.|TRBV10-2|.|TRBJ2-1
TGCGCCAGCAGTGCGTTTAGCGGTAACTCCTACAATGAGCAGTTCTTC
CASSAFSGNSYNEQFF
>.|TRBV9|.|TRBJ2-6
TGTGCCAGCAGCCTAACAGGGACCCGCTCTGGGGCCAACGTCCTGACTTTC
CASSLTGTRSGANVLTF
>TRBD1|TRBV30|.|TRBJ1-2
TGTGCCTGGGGGGGACAGGGGCGACATAACTATGGCTACACCTTC
CAWGGQGRHNYGYTF
>TRBD1|TRBV28|.|TRBJ2-7
TGTGCCAGCAGTTCCCCCGGGACAGGGGGCTTCGAGCAGTACTTC
CASSSPGTGGFEQYF
>TRBD1|TRBV5-4|once|TRBJ2-7
TGTGCCAGCACCGTTTCCGGGACAGGGCTCGAGCAGTACTTC
CASTVSGTGLEQYF
>.|TRBV5-1|.|TRBJ1-1
TGCGCCAGCAGCGCCGGATCAGGGAACACTGAAGCTTTCTTT
CASSAGSGNTEAFF
>TRBD2|TRBV9|once|TRBJ2-3
TGTGCCAGCAGCGTTTCGGGAGGGGAGGCAGATACGCAGTATTTT
CASSVSGGEADTQYF
>TRBD2|TRBV6-5|.|TRBJ2-7
TGTGCCAGCAGTTACACTAGCGGAGACGAGCAGTACTTC
CASSYTSGDEQYF
>TRBD1|TRBV19|.|TRBJ2-3
TGTGCCAGTAGTATAGGTCGCAGGGGGTACACAGATACGCAGTATTTT
CASSIGRRGYTDTQYF
>TRBD1|TRBV2|once|TRBJ1-1
TGTGCCAGCAGCGACGACAGGGTGAGAGCTTTCTTT
CASSDDRVRAFF
>TRBD1|TRBV25-1|.|TRBJ1-4
TGTGCCAGCAGTCCCCGGACAGGCGAAAAACTGTTTTTT
CASSPRTGEKLFF
>.|TRBV2|.|TRBJ2-1
TGTGCCAGCAGTGACGATAATGAAATCAGTCCGTTCTTC
CASSDDNEISPFF
>.|TRBV29-1|.|TRBJ2-2
TGCAGCGGCGGCGTCCCCCCCGGGGAGCTGTTTTTT
CSGGVPPGELFF
>TRBD2|TRBV29-1|few|TRBJ2-3
TGCAGCGTTGGGGGGCTAGCGGGACGGGTTACCACAGATACGCAGTATTTT
CSVGGLAGRVTTDTQYF
>TRBD2|TRBV18|.|TRBJ2-3
TGTGCCAGCTCGCAGGGACCACTAGCGGGAGGGCTTGATACGCAGTATTTT
CASSQGPLAGGLDTQYF
>.|TRBV6-5|.|TRBJ1-5
TGTGCCAGCAGTTACCAGAGGGAAAATCAGCCCCAGCATTTT
CASSYQRENQPQHF
>TRBD1|TRBV10-3|.|TRBJ1-5
TGTGCCATCAGAGACGGACAGGGCAACAATCAGCCCCAGCATTTT
CAIRDGQGNNQPQHF
>.|TRBV7-9|.|TRBJ1-2
TGTGCCAGCAGCTTATCCTCCCAGGCGGGGGGCTACACCTTC
CASSLSSQAGGYTF
>TRBD2|TRBV2|once|TRBJ2-1
TGTGCCAGTGCGGGGGGCAGTAATGAGCAGTTCTTC
CASAGGSNEQFF
>TRBD1|TRBV10-3|.|TRBJ1-2
TGTGCCATCAGTGCCGGGACAGTCTATGGCTACACCTTC
CAISAGTVYGYTF
>TRBD1|TRBV14|.|TRBJ1-4
TGTGCCAGCAGCCAAAGGACAGGGGGAGAAAAACTGTTTTTT
CASSQRTGGEKLFF
>TRBD2|TRBV6-4|.|TRBJ2-3
TGTGCCAGCAGCCTCTCTAGCGGGAGTTGGACAGATACGCAGTATTTT
CASSLSSGSWTDTQYF
>TRBD1|TRBV5-5|once|TRBJ2-5
TGTGCCAGCAGCTCTCCGGGACAGACGGAGACCCAGTACTTC
CASSSPGQTETQYF
>.|TRBV4-1|.|TRBJ1-2
TGCGCCAGCAGCCAAGATTTAAGAGAATATGGCTACACCTTC
CASSQDLREYGYTF
>TRBD2|TRBV11-2|.|TRBJ2-5
TGTGCCAGCAGCTTGGTAGCGGGAGAGACCCAGTACTTC
CASSLVAGETQYF